The clone carrying this T cell receptor beta chain was recorded a few times. What it recognizes is unknown. These data come from a study of post-analysis software for immune sequencing data. Study background: The patients showed relapsing-remitting, secondary progressive and progressive-relapsing multiple sclerosis courses. Notes on the study in general: Among four or five TRBV segments more frequent in patients than controls were TRBV5-6, TRBV5-1 and TRBV20-1. Samples from one preparation batch, clustered by F measure, grouped strongly together.

V trimming: 1 base; J trimming: 10 bases; junction bases outside the gene matches: 4. This CDR3 contains 15 residues. In germline, CDR1 is SGHVS, CDR2 FQNEAQ. Researchers reported that TCR beta cDNA libraries carried unique molecular identifiers. MiXCR was run by TCRdb on the PCR reads, yielding one entry per CDR3 protein. The sample holds 820,000 or so distinct CDR3 sequences, under 70% seen once. This clonotype originated in a girl aged 10 to 17 with multiple sclerosis. Sequenced sample: blood. The chain is built from TRBV7-8 and TRBJ1-6; 10 bases match TRBD1. The CDR3: CASSLVDRGLSPLHF. The CDR3 DNA sequence: TGTGCCAGCAGCTTAGTAGACAGGGGGCTCTCACCCCTCCACTTT.